This entry concerns a single T cell receptor (beta chain). Its antigen is unknown. The entry originates in a study of shared clonotypes between healthy human individuals. Study findings and constraints: It was observed that 5% to 6% of naive CD4 clonotypes were shared across a few donors. Donors were few, which limited the genetic and exposure-history diversity represented.

Method: immunoSEQ multiplex PCR; TCRdb's copy keeps in-frame clones and lacks some. The sample has roughly 1,100,000 clones; about 77% are singletons. Germline V CDR1 and CDR2: SGHRS, YFSETQ. This CDR3 contains 16 residues. Germline trimming cut 0 bases from V and 0 bases from J; bases unmatched to any gene: 5. The chain couples TRBV5-1 to TRBJ1-1; TRBD1 agrees at 7 bases. What was sequenced was memory CD4+ T cells sorted from blood. Subset in this sample: CD45RA-negative fraction. The TCR comes from a man aged 18 to 35 in good health. CDR3 coding DNA: TGCGCCAGCAGCTTGGGAGGGGGCTTCATGAACACTGAAGCTTTCTTT. Its protein is CASSLGGGFMNTEAFF.